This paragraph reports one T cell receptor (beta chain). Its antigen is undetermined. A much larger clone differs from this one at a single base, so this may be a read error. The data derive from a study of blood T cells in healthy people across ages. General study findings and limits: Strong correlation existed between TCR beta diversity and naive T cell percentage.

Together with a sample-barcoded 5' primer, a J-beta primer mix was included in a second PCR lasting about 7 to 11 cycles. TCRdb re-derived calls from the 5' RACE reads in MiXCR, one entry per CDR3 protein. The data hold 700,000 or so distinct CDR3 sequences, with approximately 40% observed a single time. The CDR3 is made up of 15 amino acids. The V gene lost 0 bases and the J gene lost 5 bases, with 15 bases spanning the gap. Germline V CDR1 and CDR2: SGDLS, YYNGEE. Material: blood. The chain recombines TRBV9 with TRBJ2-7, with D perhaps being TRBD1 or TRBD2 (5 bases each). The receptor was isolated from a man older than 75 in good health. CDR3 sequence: CASSVAGQGSDEQYF. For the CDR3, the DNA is TGTGCCAGCAGCGTAGCGGGTCAGGGTAGCGACGAGCAGTACTTC. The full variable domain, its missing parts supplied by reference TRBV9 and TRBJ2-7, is DSGVTQTPKHLITATGQRVTLRCSPRSGDLSVYWYQQSLDQGLQFLIQYYNGEERAKGNILERFSAQQFPDLHSELNLSSLELGDSALYFCASSVAGQGSDEQYFGPGTRLTVT.